Following are 20 T cell receptor beta chains from one sample sequenced in a study of T-cell memory formation after mild COVID-19. One entry per CDR3 protein, called by TCRdb with MiXCR from the 5' RACE reads. The sample holds some 600,000 distinct CDR3 sequences, roughly 17% seen once. Sample: PBMCs or a T cell subset sorted from them (not recorded which). These receptors all stem from an adult woman who had mild COVID-19 (a few samples of this study predate the infection). Cell type and time point are not known.

The chain uses TRBV18 and TRBJ2-1; 10 positions match TRBD2. Germline CDR1 and CDR2: KGHSH and LQKENI. This CDR3 is built from 15 residues. V shed 7 bases, J shed 5 bases, and the junction held 8 bases outside the gene matches. The CDR3 region is CASFSGLAENNEQFF. CDR3 coding DNA: TGTGCCAGCTTCTCAGGACTAGCGGAGAACAATGAGCAGTTCTTC.

This clonotype has ten or more counts. The V gene is TRBV5-1, the J gene TRBJ2-5; 8 bases align to TRBD1. Germline assignment: CDR1 SGHRS and CDR2 YFSETQ. This CDR3 is built from 14 residues. V was pared by 4 bases and J by 4 bases, with 6 bases of the junction left unmatched. The chain's CDR3 is CASSPWTGRETQYF. The CDR3 nucleotides read TGCGCCAGCAGCCCTTGGACAGGGCGAGAGACCCAGTACTTC. Looking up the rest from reference TRBV5-1 and TRBJ2-5 gives the full variable domain: KAGVTQTPRYLIKTRGQQVTLSCSPISGHRSVSWYQQTPGQGLQFLFEYFSETQRNKGNFPGRFSGRQFSNSRSEMNVSTLELGDSALYLCASSPWTGRETQYFGPGTRLLVL.

The V gene is TRBV5-1, the J gene TRBJ2-7, with a possible D match to TRBD2 (7 bases). Trimming pared 0 bases from V and 5 bases from J, leaving 12 bases between. CDR1 and CDR2 from the germline V gene are SGHRS and YFSETQ. This CDR3 is built from 14 residues. CDR3 in DNA: TGCGCCAGCAGCTTGGGGGGGGGCGTGGACGAGCAGTACTTC. Amino acids: CASSLGGGVDEQYF.

This clonotype was seen only a few times. This sequence joins TRBV12-3 or TRBV12-4 and TRBJ1-3, with D unclear. The CDR3 runs to 16 residues. Trimming removed 0 bases from V and 3 bases from J, with 12 bases in between. Here the CDR3 DNA reads TGTGCCAGCAGTTTAGCGCCCCCGGGTTTTGGAAACACCATATATTTT. It translates to CASSLAPPGFGNTIYF.

This rearrangement joins TRBV5-1 to TRBJ1-1; D possibly corresponds to TRBD1 (5 bases). CDR3 length: 14 residues. Germline CDR1 and CDR2: SGHRS and YFSETQ. The V end was cut by 6 bases, the J end by 1 base, with 13 bases between. The CDR3 sequence is CASTPSGTNTEAFF. The CDR3 DNA follows: TGCGCCAGCACTCCGTCCGGGACGAACACTGAAGCTTTCTTT.

On this clonotype itself: This may stem from a read error, because a much larger clone lies one nucleotide away. The V gene is TRBV6-5, the J gene TRBJ1-1; D is uncertain. Germline V gene lookup returns CDR1 MNHEY and CDR2 SVGAGI. Between the trimmed V and J ends, which lost 4 bases and 8 bases, there was a span of 8 bases. This CDR3 comprises 11 residues. CDR3 in DNA: TGTGCCAGCAGTTGGAACAGAGAAGCTTTCTTT. Protein product: CASSWNREAFF.

Turning to this clonotype: Its ends do not fully match the called genes, so a read error is possible. This rearrangement joins TRBV25-1 to TRBJ1-1; 8 bases align to TRBD1. Germline assignment: CDR1 MGHDK and CDR2 SYGVNS. The CDR3 is made up of 14 amino acids. The CDR3 DNA follows: TGTGGCAGCAGGCTGGGACAGGCGAGGACTGAAGCTTTCTTT. It specifies CGSRLGQARTEAFF.

The gene calls are TRBV27 and TRBJ1-4, with D possibly matching TRBD1 (6 bases). In germline, CDR1 is MNHEY, CDR2 SMNVEV (reference sequence). The V gene lost 4 bases and the J gene lost 3 bases, with 12 bases spanning the gap. This CDR3 is built from 15 residues. The CDR3 bases are TGTGCCAGCAGTTCCTTGGGGGCGTCTAATGAAAAACTGTTTTTT. Translation gives CASSSLGASNEKLFF.

V usage is TRBV7-8 and J usage is TRBJ1-1, with D unclear. This CDR3 region has 14 residues. Germline-derived CDR1 and CDR2 are SGHVS and FQNEAQ. V dropped 4 bases and J dropped 1 base, with 10 bases sitting between them. In DNA, the CDR3 is TGTGCCAGCAGCTCGCAACGGAGGAACACTGAAGCTTTCTTT. This encodes CASSSQRRNTEAFF.

In this sample, this clonotype turned up many times. The rearrangement uses TRBV7-2 and TRBJ2-4; TRBD1 is a possible D gene (6 bases). This CDR3 is 15 amino acids long. V was pared by 6 bases and J by 7 bases, with 19 bases between. CDR1 is SGHTA and CDR2 is FQGNSA in the germline V gene. CDR3 sequence reads: CASSIQNRDGNIQYF. The CDR3 region has the DNA TGTGCCAGCAGTATACAAAACAGGGATGGGAACATTCAGTACTTC.

The chain employs TRBV24-1 and TRBJ2-5; 11 nucleotides align to TRBD1. Germline loops: CDR1 KGHDR, CDR2 SFDVKD. Unmatched junction bases numbered 6, after V lost 3 bases and J lost 4 bases. This CDR3 has 16 amino acids. CDR3 nucleotide sequence: TGTGCCACCAGTGATCGAGGACAGGGGGCTCGAGAGACCCAGTACTTC. Residues: CATSDRGQGARETQYF.

The chain uses TRBV12-3 or TRBV12-4 and TRBJ1-1; no definite D call. Deletions cut 5 bases from V and 0 bases from J, with 13 bases between. The CDR3 is 15 residues long. CDR3 sequence (DNA): TGTGCCAGCAGTCCCGAACACATCATGAACACTGAAGCTTTCTTT. Protein product: CASSPEHIMNTEAFF.

The chain couples TRBV4-2 to TRBJ2-7; 10 nucleotides align to TRBD1. Germline V lookup: CDR1 LGHNA, CDR2 YNFKEQ. This CDR3 comprises 15 residues. Trimming cost V 3 bases and J 5 bases; bases outside gene matches: 7. DNA for the CDR3: TGTGCCAGCAGCCAGACGGACAGGGGGGAGGACGAGCAGTACTTC. This translates into CASSQTDRGEDEQYF.

This clonotype appeared a few times. The chain has TRBV4-3 and TRBJ2-5, with a possible D match to TRBD2 (6 bases). The CDR3 totals 16 residues. Trimming took 0 bases from V and 1 from J, leaving 12 bases between them. Germline loops: CDR1 LGHNA, CDR2 YSLEER. The CDR3 nucleotides read TGCGCCAGCAGCCAAGACGGGGGACGGACCCAAGAGACCCAGTACTTC. As protein: CASSQDGGRTQETQYF.

Ten or more counts support this clonotype. V and J are TRBV12-3 or TRBV12-4 and TRBJ2-3; D gene ambiguous. Trimming shortened V by 1 base and J by 5 bases, and 16 bases separated the two germline ends. This CDR3 region has 16 residues. The CDR3 region has the DNA TGTGCCAGCAGTTTAGGAGCAGGAAAATGGGTAGATACGCAGTATTTT. It yields the protein CASSLGAGKWVDTQYF.

The V and J genes are TRBV7-9 and TRBJ1-3; D is unresolved. The length of the CDR3 is 15 residues. The V end was cut by 4 bases, the J end by 1 base, with 11 bases between. CDR1 and CDR2 from the germline V gene are SEHNR and FQNEAQ (reference sequence). The CDR3 nucleotides read TGTGCCAGCAGCTCGACACCGGGATCTGGAAACACCATATATTTT. Translating gives CASSSTPGSGNTIYF.

The V and J genes are TRBV19 and TRBJ1-2; TRBD1 matches at 10 bases. Unmatched junction bases numbered 6, after V lost 0 bases and J lost 8 bases. The CDR3 is made up of 15 amino acids. Germline CDR1 and CDR2: LNHDA and SQIVND (reference sequence). CDR3 in DNA: TGTGCCAGTAGTATAGATCTGACAGGGGGCGCCGGCTACACCTTC. Translating it yields CASSIDLTGGAGYTF. The full variable domain, rest sourced from reference TRBV19 and TRBJ1-2, is DGGITQSPKYLFRKEGQNVTLSCEQNLNHDAMYWYRQDPGQGLRLIYYSQIVNDFQKGDIAEGYSVSREKKESFPLTVTSAQKNPTAFYLCASSIDLTGGAGYTFGSGTRLTVV.

The chain joins TRBV24-1 to TRBJ1-5, with TRBD1 identical over 7 bases. J lost 0 bases, V lost 2 bases, and 3 bases had no gene match. The length of the CDR3 is 16 residues. The V gene's germline CDR1 is KGHDR and CDR2 SFDVKD. The CDR3, as DNA: TGTGCCACCAGTGATTCGCAGGGGGTTAGCAATCAGCCCCAGCATTTT. Translation gives CATSDSQGVSNQPQHF.

There are a few counts of this clonotype. The chain couples TRBV7-6 to TRBJ2-6, with TRBD1 matching over 10 bases. CDR1 is SGHVS and CDR2 is FNYEAQ in the germline V gene. This CDR3 has 15 amino acids. Unmatched junction bases numbered 7, after V lost 10 bases and J lost 4 bases. CDR3 bases: TGTGCCATCGGGACAGGGGCAGGCGGGGCCAACGTCCTGACTTTC. Translating it yields CAIGTGAGGANVLTF.

The rearrangement joins TRBV12-3 or TRBV12-4 to TRBJ1-1; 7 bases agree with TRBD1. CDR3 length: 15 residues. V gave up 7 bases and J gave up 4 bases; unmatched junction bases: 12. The DNA of the CDR3 is TGTGCCAGCACTTTCCCCGGGACAGAAGTCACTGAAGCTTTCTTT. It encodes CASTFPGTEVTEAFF.